This is a list of T cell receptor beta chains from one sample in a study of blood T cells in healthy people across ages. TCRdb analysed the 5' RACE reads with MiXCR anew, one entry per CDR3 protein. The sample contains about 1.4 million distinct CDR3 sequences, approximately 59% of which appear only once. Sequenced: blood. The receptors derive from a man aged 18 to 30 in good health. Each CDR3 is given with its conserved first and last residue.

J gene: TRBJ1-4
V gene: TRBV25-1
CDR3 protein: CASSSARDSINEKLFF

J gene: TRBJ2-3
V gene: TRBV9
CDR3 protein: CASSPSGQGTSTDTQYF

J gene: TRBJ1-2
V gene: TRBV29-1
CDR3 protein: CSVGDTNYGYTF

J gene: TRBJ2-3
V gene: TRBV20-1
CDR3 protein: CSAPSSTDTQYF

J gene: TRBJ2-6
V gene: TRBV5-5
CDR3 protein: CASEGLTEQTFNSGANVLTF

J gene: TRBJ2-7
V gene: TRBV14
CDR3 protein: CASSPDQLAPYEQYF

J gene: TRBJ2-7
V gene: TRBV5-1
CDR3 protein: CASSLLLGTGGYEQYF

J gene: TRBJ2-3
V gene: TRBV29-1
CDR3 protein: CSVDGGGVTQYF

J gene: TRBJ2-1
V gene: TRBV27
CDR3 protein: CASSFADPGTGYNEQFF

J gene: TRBJ1-5
V gene: TRBV7-9
CDR3 protein: CASSLEGGDAINQPQHF

J gene: TRBJ2-7
V gene: TRBV4-1
CDR3 protein: CASGQVRTYEQYF

J gene: TRBJ2-5
V gene: TRBV7-8
CDR3 protein: CASSLGARVDSQYF

J gene: TRBJ2-1
V gene: TRBV5-4
CDR3 protein: CASSPGGEQYEQFF

J gene: TRBJ2-3
V gene: TRBV11-2
CDR3 protein: CASSLDLASATDTQYF

J gene: TRBJ1-2
V gene: TRBV18
CDR3 protein: CASSADVGYGYTF

J gene: TRBJ2-3
V gene: TRBV2
CDR3 protein: CASIPPSTDTQYF